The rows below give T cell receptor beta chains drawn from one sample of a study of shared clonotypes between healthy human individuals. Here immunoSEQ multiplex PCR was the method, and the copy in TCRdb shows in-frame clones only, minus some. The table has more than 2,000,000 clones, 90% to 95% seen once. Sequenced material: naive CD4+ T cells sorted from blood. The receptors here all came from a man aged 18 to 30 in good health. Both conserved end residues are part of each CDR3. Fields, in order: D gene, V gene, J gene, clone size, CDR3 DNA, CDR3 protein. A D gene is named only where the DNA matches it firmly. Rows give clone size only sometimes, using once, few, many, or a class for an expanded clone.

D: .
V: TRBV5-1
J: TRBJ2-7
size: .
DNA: TGCGCCAGCAGCTTGGAGGCCGCCAGCTCCTACGAGCAGTACTTC
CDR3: CASSLEAASSYEQYF

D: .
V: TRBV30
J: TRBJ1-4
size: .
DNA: TGTGCCTGGAGTGTCCCCTCTTGGTATGCAACTAATGAAAAACTGTTTTTT
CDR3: CAWSVPSWYATNEKLFF

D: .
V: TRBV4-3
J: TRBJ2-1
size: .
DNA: TGCGCCAGCAGCCGGACCAATCAGGAGGACAATGAGCAGTTCTTC
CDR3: CASSRTNQEDNEQFF

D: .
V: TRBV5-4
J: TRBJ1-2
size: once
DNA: TGTGCCAGCAGCCCCGCTAGTTTTAACTATGGCTACACCTTC
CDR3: CASSPASFNYGYTF

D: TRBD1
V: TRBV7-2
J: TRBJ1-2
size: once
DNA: TGTGCCAGCAGCTTAGTGCAGGGGGATCGCTACACCTTC
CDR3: CASSLVQGDRYTF

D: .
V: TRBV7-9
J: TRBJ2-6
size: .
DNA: TGTGCCAGCAGCAACTCTGGGGCCAACGTCCTGACTTTC
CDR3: CASSNSGANVLTF

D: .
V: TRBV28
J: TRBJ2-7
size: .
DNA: TGTGCCAGCAGTTTACGAGGTTACGAGCAGTACTTC
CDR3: CASSLRGYEQYF

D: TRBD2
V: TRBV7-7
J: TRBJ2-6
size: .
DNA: TGTGCTAGCAGCCGGGGGGGGCCCGGGGCCAACGTCCTGACTTTC
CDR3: CASSRGGPGANVLTF

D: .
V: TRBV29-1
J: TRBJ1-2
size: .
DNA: TGCAGCGCCCTTGGAGGGGCGGATGGCTACACCTTC
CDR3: CSALGGADGYTF

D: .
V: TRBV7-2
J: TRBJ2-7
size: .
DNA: TGTGCCAGCAGCTTAGAGGGCGCGGGACCCTCCTACGAGCAGTACTTC
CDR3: CASSLEGAGPSYEQYF

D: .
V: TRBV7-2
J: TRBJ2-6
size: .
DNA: TGTGCCAGCAGCCCACAGGGAGCCTCTGGGGCCAACGTCCTGACTTTC
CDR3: CASSPQGASGANVLTF

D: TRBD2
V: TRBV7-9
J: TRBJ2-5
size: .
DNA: TGTGCCAGCAGCTCCGGGACTAGCGGGAGGGAGACCCAGTACTTC
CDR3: CASSSGTSGRETQYF

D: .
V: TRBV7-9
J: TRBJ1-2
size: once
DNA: TGTGCCAGCAGCCCCCAAGCGGCGAATTCTAACTATGGCTACACCTTC
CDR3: CASSPQAANSNYGYTF

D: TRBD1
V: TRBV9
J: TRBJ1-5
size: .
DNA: TGTGCCAGCAGCCCAGGACAGGGCGGTCAGCCCCAGCATTTT
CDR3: CASSPGQGGQPQHF

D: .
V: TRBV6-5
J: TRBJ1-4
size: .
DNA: TGTGCCAGCAGTTACTCGGGGGCTCAAGAAAAACTGTTTTTT
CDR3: CASSYSGAQEKLFF

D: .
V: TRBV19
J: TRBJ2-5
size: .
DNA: TGTGCCAGTAGTATGGCGGAGACCCAGTACTTC
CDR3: CASSMAETQYF

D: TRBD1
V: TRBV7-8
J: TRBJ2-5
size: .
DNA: TGTGCCAGCAGCTTAGCCCTAGCAGGGGGTCAAGAGACCCAGTACTTC
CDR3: CASSLALAGGQETQYF

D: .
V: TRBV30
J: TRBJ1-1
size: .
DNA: TGTGCCTGGAGTGTATTCGGGAGTCTTGCTTTCTTT
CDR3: CAWSVFGSLAFF

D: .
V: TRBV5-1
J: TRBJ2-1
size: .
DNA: TGCGCCAGCAGCCGACAGGGGGCTACTAGCGGGAGTATCTATGAGCAGTTCTTC
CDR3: CASSRQGATSGSIYEQFF

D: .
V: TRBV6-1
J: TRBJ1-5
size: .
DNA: TGTGCCAGCAGTGTAGTCGGGGGCTTAGGACAGCCCCAGCATTTT
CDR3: CASSVVGGLGQPQHF

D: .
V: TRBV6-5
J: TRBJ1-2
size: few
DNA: TGTGCCAGCAGCCGGGACAACAATGGCTACACCTTC
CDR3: CASSRDNNGYTF

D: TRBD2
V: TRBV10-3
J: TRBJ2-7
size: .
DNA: TGTGCCATCAGTGGATCTAGCGGGTTCACCTACGAGCAGTACTTC
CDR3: CAISGSSGFTYEQYF

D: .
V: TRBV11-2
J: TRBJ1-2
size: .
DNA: TGTGCCAGCAGGTTCCGGGAAGCAGAGGGCTACACCTTC
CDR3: CASRFREAEGYTF

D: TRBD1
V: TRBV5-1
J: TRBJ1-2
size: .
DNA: TGCGCCAGCAGCGCCGGGACAGGGGGCTATGGCTACACCTTC
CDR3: CASSAGTGGYGYTF

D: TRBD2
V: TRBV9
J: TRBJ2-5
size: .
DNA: TGTGCCAGCAGCGCTGGGGGACTAGACTCGGGGGCCCAGTACTTC
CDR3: CASSAGGLDSGAQYF

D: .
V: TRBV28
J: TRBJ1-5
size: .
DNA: TGTGCCAGCAGTTTAAGCGGCGGAAGCCGTAGCAATCAGCCCCAGCATTTT
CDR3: CASSLSGGSRSNQPQHF

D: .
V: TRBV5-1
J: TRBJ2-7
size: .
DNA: TGCGCCAGCAGCTTGGGGGAGATGGCCTACGAGCAGTACTTC
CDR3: CASSLGEMAYEQYF

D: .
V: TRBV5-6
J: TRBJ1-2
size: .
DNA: TGTGCCAGCAGCTTCCCCACAGGGAACTATGGCTACACCTTC
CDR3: CASSFPTGNYGYTF

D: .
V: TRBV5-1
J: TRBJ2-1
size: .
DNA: TGCGCCAGCACTTGGGGAACGGCCGACAATGAGCAGTTCTTC
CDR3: CASTWGTADNEQFF

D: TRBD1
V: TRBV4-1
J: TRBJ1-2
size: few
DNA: TGCGCCAGCAGCCAACCGTCAGGGGGGAACTATGGCTACACCTTC
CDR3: CASSQPSGGNYGYTF

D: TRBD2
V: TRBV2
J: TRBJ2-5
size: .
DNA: TGTGCCAGCAGCTTTAGCGGGACCGCGGGAGAGACCCAGTACTTC
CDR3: CASSFSGTAGETQYF

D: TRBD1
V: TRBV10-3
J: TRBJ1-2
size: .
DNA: TGTGCCATCGATACAGGGGGCAAAGGCTATGGCTACACCTTC
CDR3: CAIDTGGKGYGYTF

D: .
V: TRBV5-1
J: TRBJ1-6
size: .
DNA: TGCGCCAGCAGTCCACAACAGGGAGGGGATAATTCACCCCTCCACTTT
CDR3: CASSPQQGGDNSPLHF

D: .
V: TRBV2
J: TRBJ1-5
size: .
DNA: TGTGCCAGCGCAGGGGAGGGCAATCAGCCCCAGCATTTT
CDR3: CASAGEGNQPQHF

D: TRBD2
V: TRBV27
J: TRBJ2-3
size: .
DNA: TGTGCCAGCAGGAGTTACGGGGGGAAAACAGATACGCAGTATTTT
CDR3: CASRSYGGKTDTQYF

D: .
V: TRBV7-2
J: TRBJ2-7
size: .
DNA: TGTGCCAGCAGCCGCCTGGGGTTGGGGTCCTACGAGCAGTACTTC
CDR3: CASSRLGLGSYEQYF

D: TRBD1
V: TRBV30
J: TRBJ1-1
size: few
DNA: TGTGCCCGGACAGGAGGAATGAACACTGAAGCTTTCTTT
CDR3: CARTGGMNTEAFF

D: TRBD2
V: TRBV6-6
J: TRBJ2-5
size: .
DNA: TGTGCCAGCAGTTACCTAGCGGGGGGGCCTGTCACCCAGTACTTC
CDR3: CASSYLAGGPVTQYF

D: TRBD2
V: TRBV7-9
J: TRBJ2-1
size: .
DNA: TGTGCCAGCAGCTTAGCGGGCGTACTAGCGGGCGGCTACAATGAGCAGTTCTTC
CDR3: CASSLAGVLAGGYNEQFF

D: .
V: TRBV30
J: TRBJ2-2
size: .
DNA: TGTGCCTGGAAACGGGGAAACACGGGCGGGGAGCTGTTTTTT
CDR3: CAWKRGNTGGELFF

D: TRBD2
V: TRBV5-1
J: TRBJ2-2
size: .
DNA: TGCGCCAGCAGCGTTTCTAGCGGAGACACCGGGGAGCTGTTTTTT
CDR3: CASSVSSGDTGELFF

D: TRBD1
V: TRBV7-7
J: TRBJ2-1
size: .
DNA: TGTGCTAGCAGCTTAGACGTGACAGGGGACAATGAGCAGTTCTTC
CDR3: CASSLDVTGDNEQFF

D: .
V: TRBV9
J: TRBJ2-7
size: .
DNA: TGTGCCAGCAGCCCTGCCCCGAGGACTTGGTACGAGCAGTACTTC
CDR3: CASSPAPRTWYEQYF

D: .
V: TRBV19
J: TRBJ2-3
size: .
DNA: TGTGCCAGTAGTTACGGGGATACGCAGTATTTT
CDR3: CASSYGDTQYF

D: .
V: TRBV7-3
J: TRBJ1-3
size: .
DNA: TGTGCCAGCAGCAGAGGAGGCTCGGGAAACACCATATATTTT
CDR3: CASSRGGSGNTIYF

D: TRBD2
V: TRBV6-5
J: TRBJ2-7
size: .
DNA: TGTGCCAGCCGCGCTGGGGGACTAGCGGGGTACGAGCAGTACTTC
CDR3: CASRAGGLAGYEQYF

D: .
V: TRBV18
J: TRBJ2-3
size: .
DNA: TGTGCCAGCTCTAGCTCAGATACGCAGTATTTT
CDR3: CASSSSDTQYF

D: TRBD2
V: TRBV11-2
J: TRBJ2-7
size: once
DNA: TGTGCCAGCAGCACACTAGCGGGGGCTGGTTACGAGCAGTACTTC
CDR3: CASSTLAGAGYEQYF

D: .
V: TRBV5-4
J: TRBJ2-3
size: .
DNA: TGTGCCAGCAGCTTGGTCGGGTTTAGCACAGATACGCAGTATTTT
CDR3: CASSLVGFSTDTQYF

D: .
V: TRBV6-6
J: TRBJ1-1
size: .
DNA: TGTGCCAGCAGTTACTGGGATGGGACTTCTAAGAGTGCTTTCTTT
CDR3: CASSYWDGTSKSAFF

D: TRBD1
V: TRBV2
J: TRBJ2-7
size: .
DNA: TGTGCCAGCAATCGACAGGGGGGCTATTACGAGCAGTACTTC
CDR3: CASNRQGGYYEQYF

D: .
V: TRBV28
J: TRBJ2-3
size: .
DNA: TGTGCCACCTCCACGGGGGGCACAGATACGCAGTATTTT
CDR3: CATSTGGTDTQYF

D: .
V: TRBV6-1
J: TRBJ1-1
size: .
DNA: TGTGCCAGCAGTAACGACAGGAACACTGAAGCTTTCTTT
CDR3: CASSNDRNTEAFF